This T cell receptor (beta chain) appears in the sequencing data of a study of T cells in Graves' hyperthyroidism and ophthalmopathy. Study as a whole: Upon initial diagnosis and before any treatment, peripheral blood was collected.

Amplification of TCR beta CDR3 regions was performed using RNA transcripts as template. TCR CDR3 underwent first-round RT-PCR with the HTBI primer set. Using its own MiXCR run on the multiplex PCR reads, TCRdb lists one record per CDR3 protein. Of about 600,000 distinct CDR3 sequences in the sample, approximately 15% were seen once. Source material for PBMCs was about 10 ml fresh peripheral blood. Findings and limits, study-wide: Ophthalmopathy, as predicted by the model, came a median 6.5 months after the prediction.

The germline CDR1 and CDR2 sequences are MNHNS and SASEGT. Trimming cost V 11 bases and J 4 bases; bases outside gene matches: 19. The CDR3 contains 17 residues. As regards this clonotype: Its antigen is unknown.

The genes are TRBV6-1 and TRBJ2-5, with 10 nucleotides matching TRBD2. Sample: blood. The source of this sequence is a woman aged 18-35 years with Graves' ophthalmopathy. The CDR3 DNA reads as TGTGCCCGAGAAGGGGCGTGGGCTAGCGGGAGAAGAGAGACCCAGTACTTC. Translating it yields CAREGAWASGRRETQYF.